These T cell receptor beta chains were read from a single sample in a study of memory CD4+ T cells and cytomegalovirus serostatus. Sequenced by immunoSEQ multiplex PCR; TCRdb stores in-frame clones only, minus some. The table includes 40,000 to 50,000 clones, 74% detected once. Sequences were obtained from memory CD4+ T cells from blood. The receptor set was obtained from an adult in good health and CMV-seropositive. Both conserved end residues are part of each CDR3. Each record gives: D gene, J gene, V gene, CDR3 length, clone size, CDR3 protein, CDR3 DNA. D genes are given only for firm matches. Expanded clones get a size class; other rows say once, few or many, or leave the size out.

>.|TRBJ2-7|TRBV5-4|15|.
CASSLGAGGTREQYF
TGTGCCAGCAGCTTGGGAGCAGGCGGTACGAGAGAGCAGTACTTC
>TRBD1|TRBJ1-1|TRBV27|16|.
CASSYIQGVAPTEAFF
TGTGCCAGCAGCTATATACAGGGGGTGGCCCCCACTGAAGCTTTCTTT
>TRBD1|TRBJ2-2|TRBV7-2|14|few
CASNQGESTGELFF
TGTGCCAGCAACCAGGGGGAATCCACCGGGGAGCTGTTTTTT
>.|TRBJ1-6|TRBV7-9|13|.
CASDRLGNSPLHF
TGTGCCAGCGACCGTTTGGGAAATTCACCCCTCCACTTT
>.|TRBJ2-3|TRBV6-6|12|once
CATGQSTDTQYF
TGTGCCACTGGACAAAGCACAGATACGCAGTATTTT
>TRBD1|TRBJ1-4|TRBV18|15|.
CASSPLGTGRGKLFF
TGTGCCAGCTCACCACTCGGGACAGGGAGAGGGAAACTGTTTTTT
>TRBD2|TRBJ2-1|TRBV7-2|16|.
CASSLGVRGGAGEQFF
TGTGCCAGCAGCTTAGGGGTTCGCGGGGGGGCCGGTGAGCAGTTCTTC
>TRBD1|TRBJ1-1|TRBV13|17|.
CASSFLTGTGENTEAFF
TGTGCCAGCAGCTTTTTAACCGGGACAGGAGAGAACACTGAAGCTTTCTTT
>.|TRBJ2-3|TRBV29-1|16|.
CSVVVLIRGGTDTQYF
TGCAGCGTTGTCGTACTAATCAGGGGCGGCACAGATACGCAGTATTTT
>TRBD2|TRBJ2-1|TRBV6-5|15|few
CASSPELAGGNEQFF
TGTGCCAGCAGCCCAGAACTAGCGGGGGGGAATGAGCAGTTCTTC
>TRBD1|TRBJ2-2|TRBV2|15|.
CASSEGTGYTGELFF
TGTGCCAGCAGTGAGGGGACAGGATACACCGGGGAGCTGTTTTTT
>.|TRBJ2-3|TRBV2|16|.
CASSEGELRSTDTQYF
TGTGCCAGCAGTGAAGGGGAACTTCGTAGCACAGATACGCAGTATTTT
>.|TRBJ2-3|TRBV20-1|10|.
CSASGDTQYF
TGCAGTGCTAGTGGGGATACGCAGTATTTT
>.|TRBJ1-6|TRBV27|17|.
CASSWRQFSSYNSPLHF
TGTGCCAGCAGTTGGCGACAGTTTAGCTCCTATAATTCACCCCTCCACTTT
>.|TRBJ1-4|TRBV19|13|.
CASMRGTNEKLFF
TGTGCCAGTATGCGGGGGACTAATGAAAAACTGTTTTTT
>.|TRBJ1-6|TRBV7-8|15|.
CASSLGLMHGSPLHF
TGTGCCAGCAGCTTAGGCTTGATGCATGGATCACCCCTCCACTTT
>.|TRBJ1-6|TRBV7-8|13|once
CASSLAEDSPLHF
TGTGCCAGCAGCTTAGCCGAGGATTCACCCCTCCACTTT
>.|TRBJ1-3|TRBV4-3|15|.
CASSQDGTSGNTIYF
TGCGCCAGCAGCCAAGATGGGACCTCTGGAAACACCATATATTTT
>.|TRBJ2-3|TRBV7-2|16|.
CASSLGRVVARDTQYF
TGTGCCAGCAGCTTAGGAAGGGTAGTAGCGCGAGATACGCAGTATTTT
>.|TRBJ1-1|TRBV6-1|13|few
CASRPGVNTEAFF
TGTGCCAGCAGGCCGGGGGTCAACACTGAAGCTTTCTTT
>TRBD2|TRBJ2-7|TRBV4-1|16|once
CASSHPPGLEAYEQYF
TGCGCCAGCAGCCACCCCCCGGGACTAGAAGCCTACGAGCAGTACTTC
>.|TRBJ1-1|TRBV5-1|17|.
CASSVLPRFDSSAEAFF
TGCGCCAGCAGCGTGCTCCCGCGCTTTGACAGCTCCGCTGAAGCTTTCTTT
>TRBD2|TRBJ2-5|TRBV9|16|.
CASSVLTSGLGETQYF
TGTGCCAGCAGCGTTTTAACTAGCGGGCTGGGGGAGACCCAGTACTTC
>TRBD1|TRBJ1-2|TRBV5-4|15|.
CASSEQGAGAYGYTF
TGTGCCAGCAGCGAACAGGGGGCGGGGGCCTATGGCTACACCTTC
>.|TRBJ1-2|TRBV5-5|15|.
CASSLEVQANYGYTF
TGTGCCAGCAGCTTGGAGGTACAGGCTAACTATGGCTACACCTTC
>TRBD2|TRBJ2-5|TRBV11-3|16|.
CASSLGAGGPQETQYF
TGTGCCAGCAGCTTAGGGGCGGGGGGGCCGCAAGAGACCCAGTACTTC
>TRBD1|TRBJ1-1|TRBV11-3|15|.
CASSLGQGEDTEAFF
TGTGCCAGCAGCTTGGGACAGGGGGAGGACACTGAAGCTTTCTTT
>TRBD1|TRBJ2-5|TRBV7-2|15|.
CASSPQTGEGETQYF
TGTGCCAGCAGCCCTCAGACAGGGGAAGGGGAGACCCAGTACTTC
>TRBD1|TRBJ1-1|TRBV19|13|few
CASLQDRGSEAFF
TGTGCCAGTCTCCAGGACAGGGGCAGTGAAGCTTTCTTT
>TRBD1|TRBJ2-2|TRBV19|15|.
CASSKDRENTGELFF
TGTGCCAGTAGTAAGGACAGGGAAAACACCGGGGAGCTGTTTTTT
>TRBD1|TRBJ1-2|TRBV7-9|15|.
CASSLSRQGGYGYTF
TGTGCCAGCAGCTTAAGTCGACAGGGAGGTTATGGCTACACCTTC
>.|TRBJ2-1|TRBV29-1|12|.
CSGGTGDNEQFF
TGCAGCGGTGGGACGGGGGACAATGAGCAGTTCTTC